This T cell receptor beta chain was sequenced during a study of shared clonotypes between healthy human individuals (dated by TCRdb to 2020 to 2022). Notes on the research overall: The cohort comprised two women and a few men aged 18 to 49 years. The study deeply sequenced blood TCR repertoires of five healthy adults to estimate repertoire size and the extent of clonotype sharing between individuals. Each donor's leukapheresis produced roughly between about 0.85 and 10 billion PBMCs. For each donor, CD4 naive and CD4 memory were each run on three plates, CD8 naive on two plates, and CD8 memory on one plate. Different laboratories and diverse techniques were used to prepare libraries and sequence TCR repertoires, to increase sequencing depth and limit assay-specific biases. Study-wide findings and limitations: Rarefaction of sorted-subset datasets indicated incomplete sequencing despite the large sequencing depth. When several donors were compared, the shared fraction of clonotypes was roughly 5% for naive CD4, 3.5% to 4% for naive CD8, 2% to 2.5% for memory CD4, and under 0.5% for memory CD8. Compared with non-shared clonotypes, the clonotypes found in all four sorted-subset donors had higher generation probabilities. Larger estimated clonotype richness was generally found for naive subsets than for memory subsets. Pairwise subsampling led to the expectation that sequencing depth would affect the degree of clonotype sharing among donors. Because the study included a small number of donors, the genetic and exposure-history diversity represented was limited. Sampling was limited to blood, and TCR repertoires in tissue likely differ from TCR repertoires in blood.

Comment on this clone: It has no known antigen specificity. Per-nucleotide qualities are absent, and no much larger clonotype sits a single base away. The identical CDR3 is also encoded by other nucleotide sequences in the sample.

The CDR3 contains 14 residues, cysteine and phenylalanine counted. Only the CDR3 DNA is retained, 42 bases long and in frame from the first base. CDR1 and CDR2 are read off the germline V gene as SGDLS and YYNGEE. The junction shows trimming of 4 bases on V and 1 base on J, plus 11 bases between the germline ends. Donors were healthy HIV-negative adults with no recently reported acute infections or vaccinations. Every donor was a Caucasian adult living in Nashville, Tennessee, USA. CD4+ T cells were enriched through magnetic negative selection, after which naive cells were positively selected on CD45RA and the remaining negative fraction served as the memory subset. After blood collection by leukapheresis, PBMCs were isolated using Ficoll-Histopaque density gradient centrifugation and then cryopreserved in the vapor phase of liquid nitrogen. Analytical flow cytometry was used to check the purity and quantity of every magnetically sorted T cell population. Each sorted fraction had its genomic DNA isolated and then quantified by UV absorbance on a Nanodrop 2000c.

Using the deep immunoSEQ assay, multiplex PCR amplified TCR CDR3 regions from genomic DNA. Genomic DNA extracted from each cell subset was distributed evenly over all wells of several immunoSEQ 96-well plates, and each plate served as one replicate. For sorted subsets, each replicate PCR was loaded with about 0.2 ug genomic DNA, equivalent to 30,000 or so T cell genomes. The purified libraries were quantified using a Qubit 3.0 fluorometer, sized with a Bioanalyzer 2100, and then quantified again using the KAPA Library Quantification kit. A separate single-read 150-cycle Illumina NextSeq 550 flow cell was used to sequence each immunoSEQ 96-well plate. On the authors' methods: The immunoSEQ output contained only junctional sequences without quality scores, so filtering could not match that applied to full-length reads. Sequences were annotated with PyIR, a Python wrapper for IgBLAST v1.9, and V/J genes and CDR3 were assigned using IMGT germline references. Reads were removed for weak V/J assignments (E-value above 1e-6), missing CDR3, stop codons, out-of-frame junctions, or ambiguous translated residues. V3J clonotypes were defined as sequences sharing an identical inferred V gene, J gene, and CDR3 amino acid sequence. The percentage overlap between two repertoires was calculated by dividing the number of shared unique clonotypes by the size of the smaller repertoire. Richness of each repertoire was evaluated using RTK rarefaction, the Chao1 estimator, and Recon v2.1 estimates of unobserved clonotypes. Generation probabilities were computed with OLGA for all TCRbeta clonotypes obtained by the gDNA method from a few donors. Drawn from immuneACCESS, this table holds only the in-frame rearrangements with V and J called that TCRdb kept. Clones are partly lost; checked studies trace under half to an unresolved V gene and leave the rest unexplained. Clone size and the V and J calls come from that table; the DNA yielded D and trimming. The sample contains around 1.1 million clones, around 78% of them found a single time. The biggest ten clones account for roughly 0.61% of the sample.

Sample: memory CD4+ T cells from PBMCs. The cell subset or site label of this sample denotes: CD45RA-negative fraction. The V gene is TRBV9 and the J gene is TRBJ2-5; D gene: possibly TRBD2, on 6 matching bases. The TCR was taken from a man younger than 30 in good health. Some clones in this sample may be carry-over from other donors' samples. At the DNA level, the sequence is TGTGCCAGCAGCCCGCGGGACTCCCAAGAGACCCAGTACTTC. It codes for CASSPRDSQETQYF.